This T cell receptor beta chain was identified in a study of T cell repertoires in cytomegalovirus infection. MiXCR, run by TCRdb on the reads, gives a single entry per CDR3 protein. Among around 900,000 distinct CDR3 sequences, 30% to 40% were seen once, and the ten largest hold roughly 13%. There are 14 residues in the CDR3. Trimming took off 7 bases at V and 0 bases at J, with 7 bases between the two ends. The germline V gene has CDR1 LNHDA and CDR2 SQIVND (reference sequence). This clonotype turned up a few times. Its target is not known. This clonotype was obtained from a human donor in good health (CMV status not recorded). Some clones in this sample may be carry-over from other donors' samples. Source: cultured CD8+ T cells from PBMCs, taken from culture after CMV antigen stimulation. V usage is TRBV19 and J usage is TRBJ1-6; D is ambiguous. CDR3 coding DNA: TGTGCCAGTATGGCGAGCTCCTATAATTCACCCCTCCACTTT. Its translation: CASMASSYNSPLHF.